One sample yielded the 27 T cell receptor beta chains listed below, sequenced in a study of T cell responses to AZD1222 COVID-19 vaccine. Profiling relied on immunoSEQ multiplex PCR, and the TCRdb table lists in-frame clones only, not all of them. Of about 83,000 clones in the sample, 86% were seen once. The sequencing here drew on peripheral blood, taken on day 0 of AZD1222 vaccination. The receptor source for this set is an adult in good health.

The CDR3 sequence: CASSQDGLHTDTQYF. For the CDR3, the DNA is TGCGCCAGCAGCCAAGACGGTCTCCACACAGATACGCAGTATTTT. The genes are TRBV4-3 and TRBJ2-3; D unclear. The V gene's germline CDR1 is LGHNA and CDR2 YSLEER. The CDR3 is 15 residues long. Trimming cost V 0 bases and J 2 bases, with 9 bases left between them.

The V gene is TRBV5-1, the J gene TRBJ2-7; 7 bases are a match to TRBD1. The germline gives CDR1 SGHRS, CDR2 YFSETQ. The ends lost 4 bases at V and 2 bases at J; junction bases unmatched: 6. The CDR3 is 14 residues long. The CDR3 sequence: CASSPLDRAYEQYF. In DNA form, the CDR3 reads TGCGCCAGCAGCCCGTTAGACAGGGCCTACGAGCAGTACTTC.

The CDR3: CASSPEDRGWGYTF. The DNA for the CDR3 is TGTGCCAGCTCACCCGAGGACAGGGGCTGGGGCTACACCTTC. The genes are TRBV18 and TRBJ1-2; 9 bases are a match to TRBD1. There are 14 residues in the CDR3. With 3 bases clipped from V and 8 bases from J, the junction kept 7 bases outside the gene matches. From germline, CDR1 is KGHSH and CDR2 LQKENI.

The chain is built from TRBV11-2 and TRBJ2-7; D unclear. The length of the CDR3 is 12 residues. The V end lost 3 bases, the J end lost 6 bases, and 9 bases lay between the germline ends. CDR1 is SGHAT, CDR2 FQNNGV, per germline. CDR3 in amino acids: CASSFVFSEQYF. The CDR3 DNA is TGTGCCAGCAGCTTCGTCTTCTCCGAGCAGTACTTC.

This clone came up a few times. The sample has other DNA sequences that encode this CDR3 too. CDR3 DNA: TGTGCCAGCACAGGCGGAAACACCATATATTTT. Amino acids: CASTGGNTIYF. The chain combines TRBV6-6 with TRBJ1-3; no clear D. V was cut by 7 bases and J by 4 bases, with 5 bases left in between. There are 11 residues in the CDR3. Germline V gives CDR1 MNHNY, CDR2 SVGAGI (reference sequence).

This chain links TRBV28 with TRBJ1-1; TRBD1 is a possible D gene (5 bases). This CDR3 is 15 amino acids long. The V end was cut by 2 bases, the J end by 5 bases, with 15 bases between. Looked up from germline, CDR1 is MDHEN and CDR2 is SYDVKM. The CDR3 here is CASSLVGQGRTEAFF. CDR3 bases: TGTGCCAGCAGTTTAGTCGGCCAGGGACGAACTGAAGCTTTCTTT.

The rearrangement joins TRBV1 to TRBJ2-1; the table's D call, TRBD2, was not checked against the DNA. TRBV1 is listed as a pseudogene. The CDR3 consists of 17 residues. For the CDR3, the DNA is TGCACCAGCAGCCGCTCGGATCGGTATAGCGCGTACAATGAGCAGTTCTTC. Protein product: CTSSRSDRYSAYNEQFF.

This rearrangement joins TRBV2 to TRBJ1-4; 8 nucleotides line up with TRBD1. Looked up from germline, CDR1 is SNHLY and CDR2 is FYNNEI. With 3 bases clipped from V and 8 bases from J, the junction kept 5 bases outside the gene matches. The CDR3 spans 14 residues. The CDR3 reads CASSDTTGGEKLFF. CDR3 in DNA: TGTGCCAGCAGTGATACAACAGGGGGAGAAAAACTGTTTTTT.

The chain couples TRBV27 to TRBJ2-3; TRBD2 matches at 10 bases. The V gene end was trimmed by 5 bases and the J gene end by 3 bases; junction bases not matched to a gene: 14. The germline gives CDR1 MNHEY, CDR2 SMNVEV (reference sequence). This CDR3 has 18 residues. The CDR3 sequence is CASSPNPTLAGTTDTQYF. The CDR3 bases are TGTGCCAGCAGTCCCAACCCGACACTAGCGGGGACAACAGATACGCAGTATTTT.

The chain employs TRBV7-8 and TRBJ1-2; 8 bases are shared with TRBD1. The CDR3 is 13 amino acids. J lost 10 bases, V lost 5 bases, and 9 bases had no gene match. Germline V gene lookup returns CDR1 SGHVS and CDR2 FQNEAQ. The CDR3 loop is CASSLGTGLSYTF. CDR3 sequence (DNA): TGTGCCAGCAGCCTTGGGACAGGCTTGTCCTACACCTTC. The whole variable domain, filled in from reference TRBV7-8 and TRBJ1-2, reads GAGVSQSPRYKVAKRGQDVALRCDPISGHVSLFWYQQALGQGPEFLTYFQNEAQLDKSGLPSDRFFAERPEGSVSTLKIQRTQQEDSAVYLCASSLGTGLSYTFGSGTRLTVV.

The genes are TRBV7-8 and TRBJ1-2, with D possibly being TRBD1 (5 bases). Germline V gene lookup returns CDR1 SGHVS and CDR2 FQNEAQ. Trimming pared 4 bases from V and 4 bases from J, leaving 13 bases between. The CDR3 is 14 residues long. The CDR3 DNA reads as TGTGCCAGCAGCTCGACAGTCGACGTCTATGGCTACACCTTC. It specifies CASSSTVDVYGYTF.

The rearrangement uses TRBV20-1 and TRBJ2-3, with TRBD2 matching over 11 bases. In germline, CDR1 is DFQATT, CDR2 SNEGSKA (reference sequence). Trimming cost V 3 bases and J 4 bases; bases outside gene matches: 15. The CDR3 is made up of 18 amino acids. CDR3 DNA: TGCAGTGCTAGTAAGCTCTTGGGAACTAGCGGGAGAGCAGATACGCAGTATTTT. This gives the protein CSASKLLGTSGRADTQYF.

This clone was observed a single time. The chain recombines TRBV7-9 with TRBJ2-1, with unresolved D. Per germline, CDR1 SEHNR and CDR2 FQNEAQ (reference sequence). V lost 4 bases and J lost 10, with 17 bases in between. There are 14 residues in the CDR3. The chain's CDR3 is CASSSSVDPIEQFF. The CDR3 coding sequence is TGTGCCAGCAGCTCAAGCGTGGACCCCATAGAGCAGTTCTTC.

V and J are TRBV7-9 and TRBJ2-5; no clear D. The CDR3 runs to 14 residues. Per the germline V gene, CDR1 is SEHNR and CDR2 is FQNEAQ (reference sequence). V lost 0 bases and J lost 5, with 10 bases in between. The CDR3, as DNA: TGTGCCAGCAGCTTAGCACAGCCTCAGGAGACCCAGTACTTC. Its translation: CASSLAQPQETQYF.

The V gene is TRBV19, the J gene TRBJ1-1, with 7 bases identical to TRBD1. CDR1 is LNHDA and CDR2 is SQIVND in the germline V gene (reference sequence). There are 18 residues in the CDR3. Losses at the gene ends were 5 bases for V and 2 bases for J; bases not matched to a gene: 17. CDR3 DNA sequence: TGTGCCAGTAGTCCCCCCGTGACAGGGATAGGGGTCAACACTGAAGCTTTCTTT. It is translated as CASSPPVTGIGVNTEAFF.

Concerning this clone itself: Sequence at one end of the junction differs from germline and may be a read error. The chain combines TRBV19 with TRBJ1-1, with D unclear. CDR1 and CDR2 from the germline V gene are LNHDA and SQIVND (reference sequence). This CDR3 has 10 amino acids. The DNA of the CDR3 is TGTGCCAGTAGTAGCTGGACCGTTAACTTT. This sequence encodes CASSSWTVNF. The complete variable domain, with remaining parts taken from reference TRBV19 and TRBJ1-1, reads DGGITQSPKYLFRKEGQNVTLSCEQNLNHDAMYWYRQDPGQGLRLIYYSQIVNDFQKGDIAEGYSVSREKKESFPLTVTSAQKNPTAFYLCASSSWTVNFGQGTRLTVV.

This sequence joins TRBV18 and TRBJ1-2, with a tentative D call TRBD1 (5 bases). V was shortened by 4 bases and J by 5 bases, with 17 bases between the two germline ends. This CDR3 is 15 amino acids long. Germline CDR1 KGHSH, CDR2 LQKENI. The CDR3 sequence: CASSLSGTDFYGYTF. For the CDR3, the DNA is TGTGCCAGCTCACTCTCCGGGACGGATTTTTATGGCTACACCTTC.

The chain carries TRBV5-1 and TRBJ1-4, with TRBD1 matching over 7 bases. CDR1 is SGHRS and CDR2 is YFSETQ in the germline V gene. V shed 4 bases and J 8 bases; nucleotides not matched to a gene: 11. This CDR3 is built from 15 residues. CDR3 loop: CASSPNRDSFEKLFF. The CDR3, as DNA: TGCGCCAGCAGCCCAAACCGGGACAGCTTCGAAAAACTGTTTTTT. Drawing the rest from reference TRBV5-1 and TRBJ1-4, the complete variable domain is KAGVTQTPRYLIKTRGQQVTLSCSPISGHRSVSWYQQTPGQGLQFLFEYFSETQRNKGNFPGRFSGRQFSNSRSEMNVSTLELGDSALYLCASSPNRDSFEKLFFGSGTQLSVL.

In this sample, this clone turned up once. CDR3 sequence reads: CASSQKDTGLAGAADTQYF. The CDR3 nucleotides are TGTGCCAGCAGTCAGAAAGATACGGGACTAGCGGGAGCTGCAGATACGCAGTATTTT. V gene TRBV6-2 or TRBV6-3 combines with J gene TRBJ2-3; TRBD2 aligns across 14 bases. With 5 bases clipped from V and 4 bases from J, the junction kept 14 bases outside the gene matches. This CDR3 spans 19 amino acids. Germline CDR1 and CDR2: MNHEY and SVGEGT.

The J gene is TRBJ1-1, the V gene TRBV18; possible D gene TRBD1, 6 bases. In germline, CDR1 is KGHSH, CDR2 LQKENI. V was shortened by 3 bases and J by 4 bases, with 15 bases between the two germline ends. CDR3 length equals 15 residues. CDR3 nucleotide sequence: TGTGCCAGCTCACCGGGCGGGGGGCGACTCACTGAAGCTTTCTTT. Its protein is CASSPGGGRLTEAFF.

The V and J genes are TRBV3-1 (or the pseudogene TRBV3-2) and TRBJ2-1; TRBD2 matches at 8 bases. The CDR3 totals 16 residues. V was clipped by 1 base and J by 5 bases; unmatched bases: 7. The germline V gene encodes CDR1 LGHDT and CDR2 YNNKEL (reference sequence). The CDR3 spells CASSQVGSGSNNEQFF. The DNA for the CDR3 is TGTGCCAGCAGCCAAGTTGGCAGCGGGAGTAACAATGAGCAGTTCTTC.

This chain joins TRBV30 and TRBJ2-3; maybe TRBD2 (5 bases). Germline loops: CDR1 GTSNPN, CDR2 SVGIG (reference sequence). The CDR3 sequence is 16 residues long. Trimming removed 1 base at V and 3 bases at J, with 17 bases between. CDR3 coding DNA: TGTGCCTGGAGTGCGGGTCAGTTCCCGGGGACAGATACGCAGTATTTT. Protein sequence: CAWSAGQFPGTDTQYF.

Worth noting for this clone: One end of the junction is discordant with germline, which a read error may explain. The chain carries TRBV7-7 and TRBJ2-1, with 13 bases lining up with TRBD2. Germline V gene lookup returns CDR1 SSHAT and CDR2 FNYEAQ (reference sequence). The CDR3 totals 18 residues. This CDR3 is CASSAETSGGPTANEQFF. CDR3 in DNA: TGTGCTAGCAGCGCAGAGACTAGCGGGGGGCCCACCGCCAATGAGCAGTTCTTC.

This clone was found a few times. The chain recombines TRBV15 with TRBJ2-2, with unresolved D. This CDR3 region has 13 residues. CDR1 is LNHNV and CDR2 is YYDKDF in the germline V gene (reference sequence). Trimming shortened V by 5 bases and J by 4 bases, and 8 bases separated the two germline ends. The CDR3 coding sequence is TGTGCCACCAGCTACGACCTCACCGGGGAGCTGTTTTTT. It codes for CATSYDLTGELFF.

J is TRBJ2-3 and V is TRBV28, with TRBD2 identical over 9 bases. Germline V lookup: CDR1 MDHEN, CDR2 SYDVKM. The CDR3 loop spans 16 amino acids. V was clipped by 1 base and J by 2 bases; unmatched bases: 4. The CDR3 spells CASSLFSGGTTDTQYF. For the CDR3, the DNA is TGTGCCAGCAGTTTATTTAGCGGGGGAACCACAGATACGCAGTATTTT.

This clone was seen just once. For the CDR3, the DNA is TGTGCCAGCTCACCACCAGGGTCAGATACGCAGTATTTT. It translates to CASSPPGSDTQYF. The chain has TRBV18 and TRBJ2-3; D remains ambiguous. The CDR3 extends over 13 amino acids. Germline CDR1 KGHSH, CDR2 LQKENI. The V gene lost 0 bases and the J gene lost 4 bases, with 5 bases spanning the gap.

The V call is TRBV7-9, the J call TRBJ2-1; no clear D. This CDR3 spans 12 amino acids. Germline assignment: CDR1 SEHNR and CDR2 FQNEAQ (reference sequence). With 7 bases removed from V and 2 bases from J, the gap between germline ends came to 6 bases. CDR3 sequence: CASTLAYNEQFF. Written as DNA, the CDR3 is TGTGCCAGCACACTGGCCTACAATGAGCAGTTCTTC.